These 2 T cell receptor beta chains were all obtained from the same sample, sequenced in a study of PD-1 blockade in classical Hodgkin lymphoma. Here immunoSEQ multiplex PCR was the method, and the copy in TCRdb shows in-frame clones only, minus some. The sample includes about 24,000 clones, about four fifths of them seen just once. As for time point: cycle 4 day 1 (C4D1), after about 6 weeks of nivolumab. Relapse was seen in all patients after autologous stem cell transplantation, and brentuximab vedotin exposure was variable. Material: peripheral blood mononuclear cells (PBMCs), obtained before the fourth cycle of nivolumab. All receptors come from a human donor with classical Hodgkin lymphoma.

This clone is a singleton in its sample. Written as DNA, the CDR3 is TGTGCCAGCAAGGGGTTAGCTAATGAAAAACTGTTTTTT. Translated, it gives CASKGLANEKLFF. The J gene is TRBJ1-4, the V gene TRBV28; possible D gene TRBD1, 5 bases. The CDR3 covers 13 residues. The germline V gene encodes CDR1 MDHEN and CDR2 SYDVKM. The V and J ends lost 7 bases and 3 bases respectively, with 9 bases between them. Variable domain in full (rest from reference TRBV28 and TRBJ1-4): DVKVTQSSRYLVKRTGEKVFLECVQDMDHENMFWYRQDPGLGLRLIYFSYDVKMKEKGDIPEGYSVSREKKERFSLILESASTNQTSMYLCASKGLANEKLFFGSGTQLSVL.

The chain joins TRBV7-2 to TRBJ2-3; weak D call: TRBD2 (7 bases). Germline CDR1 and CDR2: SGHTA and FQGNSA. Trimming took 1 base from V and 3 from J, leaving 11 bases between them. There are 15 residues in the CDR3. Written as DNA, the CDR3 is TGTGCCAGCAGCTTAGAGGGGAGGGGGACAGATACGCAGTATTTT. Translated: CASSLEGRGTDTQYF.